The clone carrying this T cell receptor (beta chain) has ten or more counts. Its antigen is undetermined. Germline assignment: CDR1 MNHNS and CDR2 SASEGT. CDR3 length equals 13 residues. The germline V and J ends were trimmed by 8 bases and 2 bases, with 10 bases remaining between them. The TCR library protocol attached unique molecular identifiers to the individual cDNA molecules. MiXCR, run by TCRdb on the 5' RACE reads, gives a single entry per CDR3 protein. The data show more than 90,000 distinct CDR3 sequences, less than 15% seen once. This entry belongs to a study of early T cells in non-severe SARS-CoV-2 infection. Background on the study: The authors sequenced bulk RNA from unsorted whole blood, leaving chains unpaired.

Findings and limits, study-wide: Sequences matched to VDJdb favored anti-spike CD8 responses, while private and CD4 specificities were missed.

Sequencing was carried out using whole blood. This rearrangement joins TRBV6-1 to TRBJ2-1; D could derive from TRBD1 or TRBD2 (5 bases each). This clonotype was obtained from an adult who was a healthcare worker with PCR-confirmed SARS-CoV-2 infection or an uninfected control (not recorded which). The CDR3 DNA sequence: TGTGCCAGCGGGGACCTTCCCTACAATGAGCAGTTCTTC. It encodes CASGDLPYNEQFF.